This TCR beta chain is from a study of blood T cells in healthy people across ages. The study drew donors from healthy Caucasian individuals in Russia aged roughly 6 to 95. Per sample, no less than 5 micrograms of total RNA were extracted. The authors ran a second PCR of about 7 to 12 cycles using a sample-barcoded 5' primer and a J-beta primer mix. TCRdb itself ran the 5' RACE reads through MiXCR, one entry per CDR3 protein. The sample consists of over 1,200,000 distinct CDR3 sequences, around 55% of them appearing once. The V end was cut by 0 bases, the J end by 8 bases, with 14 bases between. Germline CDR1 LNHNV, CDR2 YYDKDF (reference sequence). The CDR3 covers 15 residues.

Sequenced sample: blood. The chain carries TRBV15 and TRBJ2-1; either TRBD1 or TRBD2 may supply D (6 bases each). This receptor was taken from a man between 18 and 29 years old in good health. The CDR3 DNA reads as TGTGCCACCAGCAGAGATCCCGGGGGCGAGCATGAGCAGTTCTTC. This gives the protein CATSRDPGGEHEQFF.